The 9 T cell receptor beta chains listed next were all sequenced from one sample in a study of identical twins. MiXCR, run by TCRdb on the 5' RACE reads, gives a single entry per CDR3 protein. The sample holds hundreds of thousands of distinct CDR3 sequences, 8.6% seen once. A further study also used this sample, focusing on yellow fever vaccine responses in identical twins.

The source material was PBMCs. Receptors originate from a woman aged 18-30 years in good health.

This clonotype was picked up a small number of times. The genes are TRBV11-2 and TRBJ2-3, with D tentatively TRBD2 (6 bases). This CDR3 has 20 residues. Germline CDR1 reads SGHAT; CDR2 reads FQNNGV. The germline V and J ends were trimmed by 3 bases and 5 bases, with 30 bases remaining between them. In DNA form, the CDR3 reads TGTGCCAGCAGCTTTATGAGAGGGACGAAAGGGGAGGTCTCCCTAGATACGCAGTATTTT. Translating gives CASSFMRGTKGEVSLDTQYF.

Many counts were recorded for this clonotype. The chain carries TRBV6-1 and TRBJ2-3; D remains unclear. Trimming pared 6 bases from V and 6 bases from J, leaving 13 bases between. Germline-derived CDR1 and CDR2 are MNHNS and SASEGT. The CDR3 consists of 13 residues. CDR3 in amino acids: CASSGYAWDTQYF. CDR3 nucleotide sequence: TGTGCCAGCAGCGGCTACGCGTGGGATACGCAGTATTTT.

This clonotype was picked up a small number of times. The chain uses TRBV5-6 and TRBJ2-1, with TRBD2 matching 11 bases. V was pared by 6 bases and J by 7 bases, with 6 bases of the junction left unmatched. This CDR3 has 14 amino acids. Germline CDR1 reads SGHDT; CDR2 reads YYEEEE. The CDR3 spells CASNVLAGVNEQFF. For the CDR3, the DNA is TGTGCCAGCAACGTACTAGCGGGAGTAAATGAGCAGTTCTTC. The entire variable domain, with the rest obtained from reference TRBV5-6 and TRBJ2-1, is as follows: DAGVTQSPTHLIKTRGQQVTLRCSPKSGHDTVSWYQQALGQGPQFIFQYYEEEERQRGNFPDRFSGHQFPNYSSELNVNALLLGDSALYLCASNVLAGVNEQFFGPGTRLTVL.

CDR3 nucleotide sequence: TGTGCCAGCAGTTTTCTGCTAGCGGGGCCGGGGGACGAGCAGTACTTC. It translates to CASSFLLAGPGDEQYF. The chain is built from TRBV12-3 or TRBV12-4 and TRBJ2-7; 9 nucleotides line up with TRBD2. Losses at the gene ends were 3 bases for V and 5 bases for J; bases not matched to a gene: 11. This CDR3 has 16 residues.

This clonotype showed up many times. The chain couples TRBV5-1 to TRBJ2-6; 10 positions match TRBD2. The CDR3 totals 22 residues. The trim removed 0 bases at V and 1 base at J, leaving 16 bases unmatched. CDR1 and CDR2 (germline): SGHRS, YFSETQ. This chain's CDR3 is CASSLGVSGRLTPGSGANVLTF. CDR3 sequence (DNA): TGCGCCAGCAGCTTGGGGGTTAGCGGGAGGCTTACCCCGGGTTCTGGGGCCAACGTCCTGACTTTC.

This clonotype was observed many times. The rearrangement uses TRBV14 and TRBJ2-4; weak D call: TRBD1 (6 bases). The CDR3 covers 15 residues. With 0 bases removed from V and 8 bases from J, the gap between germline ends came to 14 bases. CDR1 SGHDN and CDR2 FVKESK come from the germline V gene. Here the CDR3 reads CASSQDQGPRDIQYF. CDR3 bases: TGTGCCAGCAGCCAAGATCAGGGGCCCCGGGACATTCAGTACTTC. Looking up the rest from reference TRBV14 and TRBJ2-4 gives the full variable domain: EAGVTQFPSHSVIEKGQTVTLRCDPISGHDNLYWYRRVMGKEIKFLLHFVKESKQDESGMPNNRFLAERTGGTYSTLKVQPAELEDSGVYFCASSQDQGPRDIQYFGAGTRLSVL.

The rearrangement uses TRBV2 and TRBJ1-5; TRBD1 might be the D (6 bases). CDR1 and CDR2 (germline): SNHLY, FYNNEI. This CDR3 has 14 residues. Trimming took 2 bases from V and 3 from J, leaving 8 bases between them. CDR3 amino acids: CASSERTVNQPQHF. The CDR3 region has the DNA TGTGCCAGCAGTGAAAGGACAGTCAATCAGCCCCAGCATTTT.

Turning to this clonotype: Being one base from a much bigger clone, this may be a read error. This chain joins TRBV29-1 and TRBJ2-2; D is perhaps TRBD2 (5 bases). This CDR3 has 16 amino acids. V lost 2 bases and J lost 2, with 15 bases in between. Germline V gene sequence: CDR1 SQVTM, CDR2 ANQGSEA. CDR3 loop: CSVEPLEGTNTGELFF. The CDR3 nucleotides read TGCAGCGTTGAACCATTAGAGGGCACCAACACCGGGGAGCTGTTTTTT.

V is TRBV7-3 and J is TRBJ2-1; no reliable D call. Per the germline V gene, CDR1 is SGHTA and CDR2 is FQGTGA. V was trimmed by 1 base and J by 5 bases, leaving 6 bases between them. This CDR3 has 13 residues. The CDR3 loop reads CASSLIGNNEQFF. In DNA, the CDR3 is TGTGCCAGCAGCTTAATAGGGAACAATGAGCAGTTCTTC.